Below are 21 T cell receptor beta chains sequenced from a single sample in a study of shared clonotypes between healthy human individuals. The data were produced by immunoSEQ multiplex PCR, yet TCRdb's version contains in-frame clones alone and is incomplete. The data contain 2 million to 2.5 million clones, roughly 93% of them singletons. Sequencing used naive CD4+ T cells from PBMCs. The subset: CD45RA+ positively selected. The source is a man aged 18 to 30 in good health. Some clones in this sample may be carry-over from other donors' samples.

The CDR3 loop is CASSIDPGTVYEQYF. CDR3 bases: TGTGCCAGTAGTATAGATCCCGGTACGGTCTACGAGCAGTACTTC. The chain couples TRBV19 to TRBJ2-7, with D uncertain. Per the germline V gene, CDR1 is LNHDA and CDR2 is SQIVND (reference sequence). This CDR3 has 15 residues. Trimming shortened V by 0 bases and J by 3 bases, and 12 bases separated the two germline ends.

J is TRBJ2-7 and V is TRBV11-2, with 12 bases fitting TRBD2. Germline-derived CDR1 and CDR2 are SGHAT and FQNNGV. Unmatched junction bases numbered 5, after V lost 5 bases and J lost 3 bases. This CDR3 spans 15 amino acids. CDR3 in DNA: TGTGCCAGCAGCCTCGGGACTAGCGGGTACTACGAGCAGTACTTC. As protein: CASSLGTSGYYEQYF.

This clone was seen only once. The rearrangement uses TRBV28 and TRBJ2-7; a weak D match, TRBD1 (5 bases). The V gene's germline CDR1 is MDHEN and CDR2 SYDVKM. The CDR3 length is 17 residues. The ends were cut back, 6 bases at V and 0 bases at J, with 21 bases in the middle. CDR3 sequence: CASRTVGAQFLSYEQYF. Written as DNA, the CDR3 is TGTGCCAGCAGGACGGTAGGGGCACAGTTCCTCTCCTACGAGCAGTACTTC.

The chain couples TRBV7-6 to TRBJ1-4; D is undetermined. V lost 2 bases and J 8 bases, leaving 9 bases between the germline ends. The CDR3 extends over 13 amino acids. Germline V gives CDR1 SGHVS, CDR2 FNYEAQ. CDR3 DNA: TGTGCCAGCAGCTTAAGAGTTTCGGAAAAACTGTTTTTT. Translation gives CASSLRVSEKLFF.

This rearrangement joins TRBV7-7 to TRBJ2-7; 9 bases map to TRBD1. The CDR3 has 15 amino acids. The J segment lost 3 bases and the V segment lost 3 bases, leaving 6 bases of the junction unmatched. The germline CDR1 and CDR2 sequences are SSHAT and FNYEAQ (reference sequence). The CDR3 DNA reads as TGTGCCAGCAGCTTGCGACAGGGGGGCTTCTACGAGCAGTACTTC. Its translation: CASSLRQGGFYEQYF.

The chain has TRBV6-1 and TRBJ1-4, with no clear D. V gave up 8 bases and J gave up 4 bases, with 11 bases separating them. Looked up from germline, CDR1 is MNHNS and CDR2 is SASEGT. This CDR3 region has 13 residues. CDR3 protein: CASRSSGNEKLFF. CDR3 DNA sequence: TGTGCCAGCCGTTCAAGCGGTAATGAAAAACTGTTTTTT.

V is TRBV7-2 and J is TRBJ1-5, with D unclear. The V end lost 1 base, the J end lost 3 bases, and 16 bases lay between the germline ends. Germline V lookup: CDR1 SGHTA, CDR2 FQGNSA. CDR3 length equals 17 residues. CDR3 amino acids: CASSLDYGPRTNQPQHF. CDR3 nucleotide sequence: TGTGCCAGCAGCTTAGATTATGGTCCACGGACCAATCAGCCCCAGCATTTT.

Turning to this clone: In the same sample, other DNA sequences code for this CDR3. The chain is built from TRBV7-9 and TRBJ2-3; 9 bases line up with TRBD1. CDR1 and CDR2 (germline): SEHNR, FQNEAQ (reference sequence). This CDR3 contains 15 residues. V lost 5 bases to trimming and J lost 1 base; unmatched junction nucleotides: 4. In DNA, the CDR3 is TGTGCCAGCAGCCGGGACAGGGCGGGCACAGATACGCAGTATTTT. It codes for CASSRDRAGTDTQYF.

CDR3 sequence (DNA): TGTGCCAGCAGCTTATTCGGGTCGGGAGAGACCCAGTACTTC. It is translated as CASSLFGSGETQYF. The rearrangement uses TRBV7-9 and TRBJ2-5; D remains unclear. The CDR3 has 14 residues. V was shortened by 2 bases and J by 4 bases, with 11 bases between the two germline ends. Germline V lookup: CDR1 SEHNR, CDR2 FQNEAQ (reference sequence).

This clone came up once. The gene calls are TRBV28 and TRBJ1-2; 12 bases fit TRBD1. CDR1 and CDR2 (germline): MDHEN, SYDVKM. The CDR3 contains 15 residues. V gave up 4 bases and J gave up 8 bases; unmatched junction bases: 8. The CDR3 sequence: CASSSPGQGAGGYTF. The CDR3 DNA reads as TGTGCCAGCAGTTCTCCGGGACAGGGGGCGGGAGGCTACACCTTC.

The CDR3 DNA sequence: TGTGCCAGCAGGATGGAGGGAACCTACGAGCAGTACTTC. Its translation: CASRMEGTYEQYF. The V and J genes are TRBV2 and TRBJ2-7, with D tentatively TRBD2 (6 bases). This CDR3 spans 13 amino acids. V dropped 6 bases and J dropped 2 bases, with 11 bases sitting between them. Germline-derived CDR1 and CDR2 are SNHLY and FYNNEI.

The CDR3 sequence: CASRTGGTEAFF. Written as DNA, the CDR3 is TGCGCCAGCAGGACAGGGGGCACTGAAGCTTTCTTT. The chain couples TRBV5-1 to TRBJ1-1; TRBD1 matches 9 bases. V dropped 5 bases and J dropped 4; count of bases not matched to a gene: 0. The CDR3 extends over 12 amino acids. Germline V lookup: CDR1 SGHRS, CDR2 YFSETQ. Filled out from reference TRBV5-1 and TRBJ1-1, the complete variable domain reads KAGVTQTPRYLIKTRGQQVTLSCSPISGHRSVSWYQQTPGQGLQFLFEYFSETQRNKGNFPGRFSGRQFSNSRSEMNVSTLELGDSALYLCASRTGGTEAFFGQGTRLTVV.

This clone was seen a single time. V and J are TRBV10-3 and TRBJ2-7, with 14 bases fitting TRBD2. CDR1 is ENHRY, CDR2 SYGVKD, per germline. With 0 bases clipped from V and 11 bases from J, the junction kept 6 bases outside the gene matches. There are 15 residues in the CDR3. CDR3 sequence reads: CAISESPGLAGDEYF. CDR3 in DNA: TGTGCCATCAGTGAGTCGCCGGGACTAGCGGGAGACGAGTACTTC.

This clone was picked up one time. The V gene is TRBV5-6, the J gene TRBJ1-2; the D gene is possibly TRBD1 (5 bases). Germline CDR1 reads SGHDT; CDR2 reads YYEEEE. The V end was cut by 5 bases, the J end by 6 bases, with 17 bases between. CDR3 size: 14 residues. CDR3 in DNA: TGTGCCAGCAGAAGAAGCCTTAGGGGAAATGGCTACACCTTC. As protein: CASRRSLRGNGYTF.

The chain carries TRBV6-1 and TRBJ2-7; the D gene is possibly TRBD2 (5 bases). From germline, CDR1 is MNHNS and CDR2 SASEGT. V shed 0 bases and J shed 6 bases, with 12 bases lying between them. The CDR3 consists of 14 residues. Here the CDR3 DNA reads TGTGCCAGCAGTGAAGCGGGAATCCGGGGCGAGCAGTACTTC. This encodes CASSEAGIRGEQYF.

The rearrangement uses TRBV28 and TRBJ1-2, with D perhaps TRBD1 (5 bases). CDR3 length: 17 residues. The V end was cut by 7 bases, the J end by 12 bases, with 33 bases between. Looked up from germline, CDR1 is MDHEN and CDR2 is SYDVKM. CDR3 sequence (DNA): TGTGCCAGCACCGCCCCGAGGGATAGTCGGGGCCTACGAGAAAACACCTTC. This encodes CASTAPRDSRGLRENTF.

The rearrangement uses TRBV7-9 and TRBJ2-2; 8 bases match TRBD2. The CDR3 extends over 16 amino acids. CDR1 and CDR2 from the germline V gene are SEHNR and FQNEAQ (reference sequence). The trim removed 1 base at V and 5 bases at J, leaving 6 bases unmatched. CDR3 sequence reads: CASSLVAGSLTGELFF. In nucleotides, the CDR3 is TGTGCCAGCAGCTTAGTAGCGGGAAGTTTAACCGGGGAGCTGTTTTTT.

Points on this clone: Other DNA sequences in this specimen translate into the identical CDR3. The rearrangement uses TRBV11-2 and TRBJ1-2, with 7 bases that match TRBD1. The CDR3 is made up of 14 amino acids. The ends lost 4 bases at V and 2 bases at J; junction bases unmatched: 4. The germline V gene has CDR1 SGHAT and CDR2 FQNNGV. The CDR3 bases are TGTGCCAGCAGCTCAGCACAGGGGAACTATGGCTACACCTTC. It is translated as CASSSAQGNYGYTF.

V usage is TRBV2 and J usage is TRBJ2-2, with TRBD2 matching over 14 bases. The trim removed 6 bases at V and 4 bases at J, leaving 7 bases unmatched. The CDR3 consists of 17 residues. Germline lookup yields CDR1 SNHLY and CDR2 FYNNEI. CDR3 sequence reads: CASRRTSGRLVTGELFF. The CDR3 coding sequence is TGTGCCAGCAGAAGGACTAGCGGGAGGTTGGTCACCGGGGAGCTGTTTTTT.

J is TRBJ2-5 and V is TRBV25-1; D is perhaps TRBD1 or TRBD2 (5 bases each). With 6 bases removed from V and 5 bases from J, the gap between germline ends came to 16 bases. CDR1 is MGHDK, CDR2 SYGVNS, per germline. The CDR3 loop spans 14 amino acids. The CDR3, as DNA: TGTGCCAGCAGCAGAGAGTACGGGGCGGAGACCCAGTACTTC. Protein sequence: CASSREYGAETQYF.

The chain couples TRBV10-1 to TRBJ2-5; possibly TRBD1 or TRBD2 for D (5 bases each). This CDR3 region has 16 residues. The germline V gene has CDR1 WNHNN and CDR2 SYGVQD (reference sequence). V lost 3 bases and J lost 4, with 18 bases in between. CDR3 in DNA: TGCGCCAGCAGTGATAGGGCAGGGAGTGGGTCAGAGACCCAGTACTTC. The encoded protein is CASSDRAGSGSETQYF.